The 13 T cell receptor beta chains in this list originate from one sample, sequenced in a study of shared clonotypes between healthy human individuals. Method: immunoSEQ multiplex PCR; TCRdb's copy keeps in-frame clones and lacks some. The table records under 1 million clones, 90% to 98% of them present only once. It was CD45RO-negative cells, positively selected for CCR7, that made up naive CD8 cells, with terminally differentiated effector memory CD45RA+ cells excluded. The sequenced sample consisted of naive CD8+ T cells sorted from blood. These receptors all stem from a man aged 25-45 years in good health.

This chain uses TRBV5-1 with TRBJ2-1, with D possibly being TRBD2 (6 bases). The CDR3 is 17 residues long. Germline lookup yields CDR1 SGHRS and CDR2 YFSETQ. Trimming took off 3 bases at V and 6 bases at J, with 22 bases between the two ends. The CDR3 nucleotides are TGCGCCAGCAGCTACCCCCGCGGGACTTCCCGAGTCAATGAGCAGTTCTTC. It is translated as CASSYPRGTSRVNEQFF.

CDR3 in amino acids: CASIDHRGGTEAFF. DNA of the CDR3: TGTGCCAGCATAGACCACAGGGGGGGAACTGAAGCTTTCTTT. The chain links TRBV7-9 to TRBJ1-1; 8 bases fit TRBD1. The CDR3 consists of 14 residues. Per the germline V gene, CDR1 is SEHNR and CDR2 is FQNEAQ (reference sequence). Trimming cost V 7 bases and J 5 bases; bases outside gene matches: 9.

The chain's CDR3 is CAWTRGSVPEQYF. In nucleotides, the CDR3 is TGTGCCTGGACCCGAGGGAGCGTTCCCGAGCAGTACTTC. The chain joins TRBV30 to TRBJ2-7; perhaps TRBD2 as D (5 bases). The germline gives CDR1 GTSNPN, CDR2 SVGIG (reference sequence). V was shortened by 4 bases and J by 6 bases, with 16 bases between the two germline ends. The CDR3 totals 13 residues. Combining the CDR3 with reference TRBV30 and TRBJ2-7 gives the whole variable domain SQTIHQWPATLVQPVGSPLSLECTVEGTSNPNLYWYRQAAGRGLQLLFYSVGIGQISSEVPQNLSASRPQDRQFILSSKKLLLSDSGFYLCAWTRGSVPEQYFGPGTRLTVT.

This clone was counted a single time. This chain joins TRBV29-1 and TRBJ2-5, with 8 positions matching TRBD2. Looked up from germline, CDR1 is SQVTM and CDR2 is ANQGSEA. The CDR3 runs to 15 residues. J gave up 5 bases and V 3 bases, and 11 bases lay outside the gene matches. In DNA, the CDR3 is TGCAGCGTTGATCTTCGTGCGGGAGGAGGGGAGACCCAGTACTTC. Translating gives CSVDLRAGGGETQYF. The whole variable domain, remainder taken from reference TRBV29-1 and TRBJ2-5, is SAVISQKPSRDICQRGTSLTIQCQVDSQVTMMFWYRQQPGQSLTLIATANQGSEATYESGFVIDKFPISRPNLTFSTLTVSNMSPEDSSIYLCSVDLRAGGGETQYFGPGTRLLVL.

CDR3 sequence reads: CASSYSGTPQFF. CDR3 in DNA: TGTGCCAGCAGTTACTCCGGGACGCCGCAGTTCTTC. The V call is TRBV6-5, the J call TRBJ2-1; D may be TRBD1 or TRBD2 (5 bases each). Germline-derived CDR1 and CDR2 are MNHEY and SVGAGI. The CDR3 length is 12 residues. With 0 bases removed from V and 12 bases from J, the gap between germline ends came to 9 bases.

CDR3 in DNA: TGTGCCAGCAGCCCGAGGGGGGGAGACACAGATACGCAGTATTTT. It specifies CASSPRGGDTDTQYF. J is TRBJ2-3 and V is TRBV7-9, with a weak D call TRBD2 (7 bases). This CDR3 contains 15 residues. V gave up 5 bases and J gave up 2 bases, with 14 bases separating them. Germline loops: CDR1 SEHNR, CDR2 FQNEAQ (reference sequence).

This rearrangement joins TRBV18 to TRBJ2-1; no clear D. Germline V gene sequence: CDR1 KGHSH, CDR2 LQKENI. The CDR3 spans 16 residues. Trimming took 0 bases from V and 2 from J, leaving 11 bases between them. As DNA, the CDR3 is TGTGCCAGCTCACCACCCACAGTGACCCCCTACAATGAGCAGTTCTTC. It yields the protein CASSPPTVTPYNEQFF.

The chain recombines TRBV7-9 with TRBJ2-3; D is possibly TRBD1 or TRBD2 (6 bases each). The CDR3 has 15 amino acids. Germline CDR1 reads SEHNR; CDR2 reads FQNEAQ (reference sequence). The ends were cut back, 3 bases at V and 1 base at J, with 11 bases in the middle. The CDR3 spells CASSLAGHRTDTQYF. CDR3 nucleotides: TGTGCCAGCAGCTTGGCGGGACACCGCACAGATACGCAGTATTTT.

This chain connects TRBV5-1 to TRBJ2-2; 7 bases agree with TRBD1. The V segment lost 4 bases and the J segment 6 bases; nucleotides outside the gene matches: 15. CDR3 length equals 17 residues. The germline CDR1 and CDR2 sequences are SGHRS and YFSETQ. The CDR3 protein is CASSPTGFHLGAGELFF. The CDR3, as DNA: TGCGCCAGCAGCCCGACAGGGTTTCATTTAGGTGCCGGGGAGCTGTTTTTT.

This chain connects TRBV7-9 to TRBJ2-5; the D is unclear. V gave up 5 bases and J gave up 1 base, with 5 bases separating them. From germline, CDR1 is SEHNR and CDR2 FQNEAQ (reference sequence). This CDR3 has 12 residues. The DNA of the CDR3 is TGTGCCAGCAGCCCAATCCAAGAGACCCAGTACTTC. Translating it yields CASSPIQETQYF. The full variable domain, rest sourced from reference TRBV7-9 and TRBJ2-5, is DTGVSQNPRHKITKRGQNVTFRCDPISEHNRLYWYRQTLGQGPEFLTYFQNEAQLEKSRLLSDRFSAERPKGSFSTLEIQRTEQGDSAMYLCASSPIQETQYFGPGTRLLVL.

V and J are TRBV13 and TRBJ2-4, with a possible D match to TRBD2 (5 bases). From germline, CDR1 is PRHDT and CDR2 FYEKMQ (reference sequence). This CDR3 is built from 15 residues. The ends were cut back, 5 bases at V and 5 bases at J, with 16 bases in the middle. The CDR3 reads CASSPTGLLQNIQYF. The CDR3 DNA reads TGTGCCAGCAGCCCCACCGGACTCCTTCAAAACATTCAGTACTTC.

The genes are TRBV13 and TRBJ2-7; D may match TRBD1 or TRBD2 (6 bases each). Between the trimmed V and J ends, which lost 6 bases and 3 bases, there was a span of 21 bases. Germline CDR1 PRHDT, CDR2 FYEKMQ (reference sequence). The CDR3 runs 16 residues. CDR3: CASRVTTGRLIYEQYF. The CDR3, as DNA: TGTGCCAGCAGAGTTACAACAGGGAGGCTGATCTACGAGCAGTACTTC.

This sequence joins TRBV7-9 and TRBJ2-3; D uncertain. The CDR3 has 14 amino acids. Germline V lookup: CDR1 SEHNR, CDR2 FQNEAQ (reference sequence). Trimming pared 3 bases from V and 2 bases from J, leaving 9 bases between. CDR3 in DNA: TGTGCCAGCAGCTTTGGGTCTTACACAGATACGCAGTATTTT. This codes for CASSFGSYTDTQYF.